This T cell receptor beta chain was captured by sequencing in a study of CD8 T cells in ankylosing spondylitis. Points on this clonotype: Its antigen is currently unknown.

Findings and limits, study-wide: According to the report, clones linked to the disease were significantly enriched in matched synovial fluid samples taken from ankylosing spondylitis patients. For ankylosing spondylitis blood, a TCR beta motif of about 8 highly homologous variants appeared characteristic. Past research had described some motif variants in reactive arthritis synovial fluid and blood.

Construction of TCR beta libraries was performed using quantitative 5'-RACE with molecular barcodes. TCRdb reprocessed the 5' RACE reads via MiXCR and lists one record per CDR3 protein. The table has a few hundred thousand distinct CDR3 sequences, 7% to 9% seen once. Between the trimmed V and J ends, which lost 6 bases and 3 bases, there was a span of 13 bases. Germline V gene data show CDR1 as MNHEY and CDR2 as SVGAGI. The CDR3 contains 14 residues. V gene TRBV6-5 combines with J gene TRBJ2-3; perhaps TRBD2 as D (5 bases). The clonotype was recovered from a male donor with ankylosing spondylitis. The sequenced material came from blood, either unsorted or a sorted T cell fraction (not recorded which). CDR3 residues: CASSSPRDTDTQYF. CDR3 nucleotides: TGTGCCAGCAGCTCTCCGAGGGATACAGATACGCAGTATTTT.